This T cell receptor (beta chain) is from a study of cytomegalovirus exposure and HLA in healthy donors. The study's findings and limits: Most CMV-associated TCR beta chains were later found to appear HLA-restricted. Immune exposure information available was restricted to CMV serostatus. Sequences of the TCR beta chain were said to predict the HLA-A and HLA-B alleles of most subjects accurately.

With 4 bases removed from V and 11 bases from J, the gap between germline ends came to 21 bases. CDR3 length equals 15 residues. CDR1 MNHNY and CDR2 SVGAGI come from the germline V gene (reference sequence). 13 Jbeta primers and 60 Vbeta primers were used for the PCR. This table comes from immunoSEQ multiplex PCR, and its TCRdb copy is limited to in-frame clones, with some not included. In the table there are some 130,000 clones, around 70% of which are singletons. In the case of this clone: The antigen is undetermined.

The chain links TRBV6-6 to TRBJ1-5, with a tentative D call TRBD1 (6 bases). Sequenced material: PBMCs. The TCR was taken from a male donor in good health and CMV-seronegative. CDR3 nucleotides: TGTGCCAGCAGTTCCCTGACAGGCGGCCTCAAGGCCCAGCATTTT. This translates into CASSSLTGGLKAQHF.